The T cell receptor beta chain under discussion was sequenced for a study of identical twins. The CDR3 is 14 residues long. Germline-derived CDR1 and CDR2 are SGHTA and FQGNSA. Trimming cost V 1 base and J 7 bases; bases outside gene matches: 6. With respect to this clonotype: Its antigen remains unknown.

TCRdb ran MiXCR on the 5' RACE reads and lists one entry per CDR3 protein. The sample holds a few hundred thousand distinct CDR3 sequences, roughly 9.5% seen once. General observations from the study: The authors drew conclusions from cross-sectional statistical analysis rather than following the same donors.

In addition, the sample was reused for a study of yellow fever vaccine responses in identical twins.

This TCR derives from a woman in her late teens or twenties in good health. Sequenced input: PBMCs. The chain combines TRBV7-2 with TRBJ2-7, with 8 bases fitting TRBD2. The CDR3 coding sequence is TGTGCCAGCAGCTTAGGAAGCGGGAGTGGGGAGCAGTACTTC. Protein: CASSLGSGSGEQYF.